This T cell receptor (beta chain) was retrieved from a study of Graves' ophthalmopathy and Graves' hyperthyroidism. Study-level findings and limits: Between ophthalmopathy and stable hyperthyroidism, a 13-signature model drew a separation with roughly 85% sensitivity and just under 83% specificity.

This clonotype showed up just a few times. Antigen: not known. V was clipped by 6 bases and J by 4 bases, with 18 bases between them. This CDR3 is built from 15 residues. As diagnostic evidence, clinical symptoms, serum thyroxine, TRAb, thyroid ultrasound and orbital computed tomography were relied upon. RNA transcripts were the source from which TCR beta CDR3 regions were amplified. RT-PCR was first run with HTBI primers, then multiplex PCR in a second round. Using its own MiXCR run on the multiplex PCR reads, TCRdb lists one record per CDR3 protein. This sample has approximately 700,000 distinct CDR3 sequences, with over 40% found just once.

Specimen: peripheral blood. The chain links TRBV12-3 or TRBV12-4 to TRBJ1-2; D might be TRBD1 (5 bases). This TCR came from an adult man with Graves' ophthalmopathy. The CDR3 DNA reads TGTGCCAGCAGCCCCGAGGGGCAGGGCGGCTATGGCTACACCTTC. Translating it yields CASSPEGQGGYGYTF.